Listed below are T cell receptor beta chains from one sample, sequenced in a study of graft-versus-host responses after intestinal transplantation. Their specific antigens are unknown. The method was immunoSEQ multiplex PCR; TCRdb's version includes in-frame clones alone and lacks a portion of them. Found here are some 100,000 clones, about 88% of them singletons; the top ten hold roughly 0.97%. The specimen was unstimulated CD4+ T cells sorted from spleen or lymph node cells, collected before transplant. These receptors all stem from a human donor who was the organ donor for an intestinal transplant. Both conserved end residues are part of each CDR3. Clone size is stated in some rows and not others, as once, few, many or a class when expanded.

V: TRBV2
size: .
CDR3: CASSTSDRGPTQPQHF

V: TRBV6-1
size: .
CDR3: CASSEPPDRDGGKLFF

V: TRBV7-3
size: .
CDR3: CASSEQGQGEAFF

V: TRBV6-1
size: once
CDR3: CASGGGLSSYNEQFF

V: TRBV29-1
size: .
CDR3: CSVNQGGEKLFF

V: TRBV10-3
size: .
CDR3: CAISESGLSAFF

V: TRBV5-1
size: once
CDR3: CASSTPSVGYTF

V: TRBV16
size: .
CDR3: CASSDDGQAGNTIYF

V: TRBV7-3
size: .
CDR3: CASSPGGGQTNTGELFF

V: TRBV21-1
size: once
CDR3: CATRGGAPTEAFF

V: TRBV28
size: .
CDR3: CASSLLLAGAVKLFF

V: TRBV28
size: .
CDR3: CASSFGRQPQHF

V: TRBV2
size: .
CDR3: CASKGGRAEGNQPQHF